The source of this TCR beta chain is a study of cytomegalovirus exposure and HLA in healthy donors. This clone was observed a few times. No antigen is known for it. PCR employed 60 Vbeta and 13 Jbeta primers. The repertoire was sequenced with immunoSEQ multiplex PCR; TCRdb's copy has only in-frame clones and lacks some. The sample records about 120,000 clones, roughly a tenth being singletons. Per germline, CDR1 MDHEN and CDR2 SYDVKM. Trimming took off 2 bases at V and 6 bases at J, with 17 bases between the two ends. This CDR3 is built from 15 residues. Study-level results: In a later analysis, DRB1 alleles had the most associated TCRs; HLA-C alleles the fewest.

The TCR originated in a woman younger than 30 in good health and CMV-seropositive. The chain joins TRBV28 to TRBJ2-7; a weak D match, TRBD1 (8 bases). Sequenced sample: PBMCs. The CDR3: CASSLGGGRGREQYF. The CDR3 nucleotides read TGTGCCAGCAGTTTAGGGGGGGGCAGGGGGCGCGAGCAGTACTTC.